The 20 T cell receptor beta chains in this list originate from one sample, sequenced in a study of control samples from healthy donors and cancer patients. Sequencing was performed with immunoSEQ multiplex PCR; in TCRdb, only in-frame clones are kept and a portion is missing. The repertoire holds some 130,000 clones, with about 90% as singletons. Specimen: blood. The receptors derive from a woman aged 50 to 60 in good health.

This chain uses TRBV5-1 with TRBJ1-2; D remains unclear. The CDR3 covers 15 residues. Trimming took 1 base from V and 0 from J, leaving 10 bases between them. CDR1 is SGHRS and CDR2 is YFSETQ in the germline V gene. CDR3 region: CASSLFYPSNYGYTF. CDR3 coding DNA: TGCGCCAGCAGCTTGTTTTACCCTTCTAACTATGGCTACACCTTC.

CDR3 region: CAWSASSGGWGNQPQHF. DNA of the CDR3: TGTGCCTGGAGTGCGTCGTCAGGGGGTTGGGGCAATCAGCCCCAGCATTTT. The rearrangement uses TRBV30 and TRBJ1-5; the match to TRBD1 covers 7 bases. Unmatched junction bases numbered 11, after V lost 1 base and J lost 2 bases. The germline V gene has CDR1 GTSNPN and CDR2 SVGIG (reference sequence). The CDR3 is made up of 17 amino acids.

The CDR3 loop is CASSQVGGGTQYF. The CDR3 DNA reads as TGTGCCAGCAGCCAAGTAGGTGGTGGTACGCAGTATTTT. The chain employs TRBV3-1 (or the pseudogene TRBV3-2) and TRBJ2-3; D is ambiguous. The CDR3 loop spans 13 amino acids. Deletions cut 1 base from V and 8 bases from J, with 10 bases between. Germline CDR1 reads LGHDT; CDR2 reads YNNKEL (reference sequence).

V is TRBV12-3 or TRBV12-4 and J is TRBJ1-5, with D hard to call. V lost 3 bases and J lost 6, with 6 bases in between. This CDR3 is built from 12 residues. CDR3 protein: CASSFGIQPQHF. The CDR3 DNA sequence: TGTGCCAGCAGTTTTGGGATTCAGCCCCAGCATTTT.

J is TRBJ1-1 and V is TRBV19; D is uncertain. This CDR3 comprises 15 residues. Trimming removed 3 bases from V and 4 bases from J, with 15 bases in between. Per the germline V gene, CDR1 is LNHDA and CDR2 is SQIVND (reference sequence). The CDR3 region has the DNA TGTGCCAGTAGTATGCTACTCGGGGTAAGCACTGAAGCTTTCTTT. It yields the protein CASSMLLGVSTEAFF.

DNA of the CDR3: TGTGCCAGCAGCAAAGTTCAGGGTGGCCCTGGCTACACCTTC. Its translation: CASSKVQGGPGYTF. The chain is built from TRBV21-1 and TRBJ1-2; TRBD1, the D gene given by the table, was not confirmed from the DNA. TRBV21-1 is flagged as a pseudogene. The length of the CDR3 is 14 residues.

This chain links TRBV11-2 with TRBJ2-1; weak D call: TRBD1 (6 bases). The V and J ends lost 7 bases and 8 bases respectively, with 15 bases between them. The CDR3 runs 13 residues. Germline CDR1 is SGHAT and CDR2 is FQNNGV. CDR3 nucleotide sequence: TGTGCCAGCAACCTGAGGGGGAGCGATGAGCAGTTCTTC. This codes for CASNLRGSDEQFF.

The gene calls are TRBV10-1 and TRBJ2-3, with 7 bases aligning to TRBD2. This CDR3 has 16 residues. Per germline, CDR1 WNHNN and CDR2 SYGVQD (reference sequence). Trimming at V came to 6 bases and at J to 1 base, leaving 10 bases not matched to a gene. CDR3 DNA sequence: TGCGCCAGCAGCCAAGGCCGGGGAGGGGGCACAGATACGCAGTATTTT. Translation: CASSQGRGGGTDTQYF.

The CDR3 DNA sequence: TGTGCCAGCAGTTACATAGATAGGTTGGAACAGCCCCAGCATTTT. Protein product: CASSYIDRLEQPQHF. J is TRBJ1-5 and V is TRBV6-2 or TRBV6-3, with unresolved D. The CDR3 length is 15 residues. CDR1 MNHEY and CDR2 SVGEGT come from the germline V gene. V dropped 2 bases and J dropped 7 bases, with 15 bases sitting between them.

This chain connects TRBV30 to TRBJ1-1; possibly TRBD1 for D (6 bases). Germline lookup yields CDR1 GTSNPN and CDR2 SVGIG (reference sequence). This CDR3 is 14 amino acids long. Trimming pared 4 bases from V and 2 bases from J, leaving 14 bases between. The CDR3 here is CAWISGQKNTEAFF. The CDR3 DNA reads as TGTGCCTGGATTTCAGGACAGAAAAACACTGAAGCTTTCTTT.

This clone was seen only once. The V gene is TRBV3-1 (or the pseudogene TRBV3-2), the J gene TRBJ1-2, with 7 nucleotides matching TRBD1. Germline V lookup: CDR1 LGHDT, CDR2 YNNKEL (reference sequence). V dropped 5 bases and J dropped 2; count of bases not matched to a gene: 2. The CDR3 has 13 residues. CDR3 nucleotides: TGTGCCAGCAGCGGGACAGACAACTATGGCTACACCTTC. Amino acid sequence: CASSGTDNYGYTF.

V gene TRBV5-6 combines with J gene TRBJ1-2, with TRBD1 identical over 7 bases. CDR3 length: 13 residues. Germline CDR1 is SGHDT and CDR2 is YYEEEE. V dropped 6 bases and J dropped 4; count of bases not matched to a gene: 6. The CDR3 nucleotides are TGTGCCAGCAAGTATGGACAGGCCTATGGCTACACCTTC. Amino acids: CASKYGQAYGYTF.

The V call is TRBV27, the J call TRBJ2-7; tentatively, D is TRBD1 (5 bases). Trimming left V 6 bases short and J 3 bases short, with 9 bases between. CDR3 length equals 12 residues. Germline V lookup: CDR1 MNHEY, CDR2 SMNVEV (reference sequence). The CDR3 protein is CASSAGNYEQYF. The CDR3 nucleotides read TGTGCCAGCAGCGCAGGGAACTACGAGCAGTACTTC.

The chain is built from TRBV4-2 and TRBJ1-1; D gene unclear. The CDR3 is 15 amino acids. CDR1 is LGHNA, CDR2 YNFKEQ, per germline. Trimming shortened V by 0 bases and J by 0 bases, and 8 bases separated the two germline ends. The CDR3 region has the DNA TGTGCCAGCAGCCAAGATTTCCCTCTGAACACTGAAGCTTTCTTT. This translates into CASSQDFPLNTEAFF.

This chain's CDR3 is CASILTGTGREAFF. In DNA, the CDR3 is TGTGCCAGCATTTTAACCGGGACAGGTCGTGAAGCTTTCTTT. This chain joins TRBV6-5 and TRBJ1-1; 8 positions agree with TRBD1. With 7 bases clipped from V and 7 bases from J, the junction kept 11 bases outside the gene matches. The CDR3 is 14 amino acids. The germline gives CDR1 MNHEY, CDR2 SVGAGI.

V is TRBV19 and J is TRBJ2-1; 8 bases align to TRBD1. This CDR3 region has 13 residues. CDR1 LNHDA and CDR2 SQIVND come from the germline V gene (reference sequence). The junction had 0 bases not matched to a gene; V was cut back by 2 bases and J by 6 bases. This CDR3 reads CASSITGGNEQFF. CDR3 in DNA: TGTGCCAGTAGTATAACAGGGGGCAATGAGCAGTTCTTC.

The V call is TRBV18, the J call TRBJ1-2; no firm D call. CDR3 length: 15 residues. Per germline, CDR1 KGHSH and CDR2 LQKENI. The V end lost 3 bases, the J end lost 3 bases, and 14 bases lay between the germline ends. CDR3 loop: CASSPIPGRDYGYTF. DNA for the CDR3: TGTGCCAGCTCACCCATTCCGGGTAGAGACTATGGCTACACCTTC.

The chain couples TRBV2 to TRBJ1-4; tentative D call: TRBD1 (6 bases). V was shortened by 2 bases and J by 5 bases, with 12 bases between the two germline ends. The V gene's germline CDR1 is SNHLY and CDR2 FYNNEI. The CDR3 totals 15 residues. In DNA form, the CDR3 reads TGTGCCAGCAGTGAAAGGGGGGGACGAAATGAAAAACTGTTTTTT. Its protein product is CASSERGGRNEKLFF.

This clone was seen a single time. V and J are TRBV5-1 and TRBJ1-4; no firm D call. This CDR3 has 15 residues. Germline CDR1 reads SGHRS; CDR2 reads YFSETQ. Deletions cut 0 bases from V and 4 bases from J, with 10 bases between. This CDR3 is CASSLAGSGNEKLFF. The DNA for the CDR3 is TGCGCCAGCAGCTTGGCGGGCTCGGGTAATGAAAAACTGTTTTTT.

This chain links TRBV6-1 with TRBJ2-1; D remains unclear. Looked up from germline, CDR1 is MNHNS and CDR2 is SASEGT. V was shortened by 0 bases and J by 3 bases, with 6 bases between the two germline ends. This CDR3 comprises 14 residues. CDR3 amino acids: CASSEAVSYNEQFF. In DNA form, the CDR3 reads TGTGCCAGCAGTGAAGCGGTCAGCTACAATGAGCAGTTCTTC.